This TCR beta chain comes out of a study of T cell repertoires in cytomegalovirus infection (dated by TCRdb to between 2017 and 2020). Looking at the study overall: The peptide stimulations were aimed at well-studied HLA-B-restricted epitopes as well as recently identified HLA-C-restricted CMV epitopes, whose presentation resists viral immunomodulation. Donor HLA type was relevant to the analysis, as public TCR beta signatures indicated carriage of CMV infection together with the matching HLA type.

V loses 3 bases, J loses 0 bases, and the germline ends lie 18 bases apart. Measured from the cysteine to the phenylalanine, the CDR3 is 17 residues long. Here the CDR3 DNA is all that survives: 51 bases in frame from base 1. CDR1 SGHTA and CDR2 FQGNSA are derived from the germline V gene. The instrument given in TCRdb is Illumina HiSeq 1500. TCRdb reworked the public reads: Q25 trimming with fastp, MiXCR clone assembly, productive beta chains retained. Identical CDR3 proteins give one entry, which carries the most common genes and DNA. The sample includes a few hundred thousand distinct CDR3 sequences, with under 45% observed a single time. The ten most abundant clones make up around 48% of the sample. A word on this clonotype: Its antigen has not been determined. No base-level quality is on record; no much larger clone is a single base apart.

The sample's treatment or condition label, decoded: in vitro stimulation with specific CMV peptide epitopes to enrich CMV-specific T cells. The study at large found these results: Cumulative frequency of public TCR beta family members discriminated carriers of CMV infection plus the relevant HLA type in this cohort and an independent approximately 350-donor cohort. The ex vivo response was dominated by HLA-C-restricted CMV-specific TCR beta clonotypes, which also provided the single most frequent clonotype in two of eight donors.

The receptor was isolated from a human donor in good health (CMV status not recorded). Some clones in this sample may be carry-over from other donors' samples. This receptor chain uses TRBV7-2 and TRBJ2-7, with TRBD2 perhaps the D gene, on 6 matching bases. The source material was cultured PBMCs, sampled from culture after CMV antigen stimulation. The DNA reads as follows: TGTGCCAGCAGCTTGTGGGTCCACCCGGACTACTCCTACGAGCAGTACTTC. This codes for CASSLWVHPDYSYEQYF.